These 28 T cell receptor beta chains came from one sample sequenced in a study of T cells in Graves' hyperthyroidism and ophthalmopathy. The CDR3 regions of TCR beta were amplified from RNA transcripts. The TCR CDR3 was amplified in a first-round RT-PCR using the HTBI primer set. TCRdb recomputed calls from the multiplex PCR reads with MiXCR, one row per CDR3 protein. The data show roughly 380,000 distinct CDR3 sequences, about a fifth seen once. The specimen sequenced was blood. The receptors originated from a woman aged 18-29 years with Graves' hyperthyroidism.

This clonotype was recorded many times. The CDR3 loop reads CASSLTRGSQETQYF. CDR3 nucleotide sequence: TGTGCCAGCAGCTTAACGCGGGGGTCCCAAGAGACCCAGTACTTC. The genes are TRBV7-3 and TRBJ2-5; TRBD2 agrees at 7 bases. Germline V lookup: CDR1 SGHTA, CDR2 FQGTGA. After removal of 0 bases from V and 1 base from J, the junction contained 2 bases not matched to a gene. This CDR3 is built from 15 residues.

This clonotype was detected ten times or more. The rearrangement joins TRBV6-5 to TRBJ2-7; 8 positions match TRBD1. The germline CDR1 and CDR2 sequences are MNHEY and SVGAGI. The CDR3 loop spans 17 amino acids. The trim removed 1 base at V and 5 bases at J, leaving 13 bases unmatched. CDR3 sequence (DNA): TGTGCCAGCAGTTACTGGACCGTGGACAGGGCTACCGACGAGCAGTACTTC. It encodes CASSYWTVDRATDEQYF.

Concerning this clonotype itself: A read error may explain this, as a much larger clone is one base away. CDR3 region: CASTSSGFDQPQHF. For the CDR3, the DNA is TGTGCCAGCACCTCGAGTGGGTTTGATCAGCCCCAGCATTTT. This chain uses TRBV12-3 or TRBV12-4 with TRBJ1-5, with D unresolved. V was shortened by 7 bases and J by 5 bases, with 15 bases between the two germline ends. The CDR3 sequence is 14 residues long.

This clonotype was recorded at least ten times. The chain carries TRBV7-2 and TRBJ1-5; D remains unclear. Germline V gene data show CDR1 as SGHTA and CDR2 as FQGNSA. The CDR3 covers 15 residues. Trimming removed 0 bases from V and 7 bases from J, with 13 bases in between. The CDR3 nucleotides are TGTGCCAGCAGCTTAGCATCCACCGGCGGGCAGCCCCAGCATTTT. Translated: CASSLASTGGQPQHF. Variable domain in full (rest from reference TRBV7-2 and TRBJ1-5): GAGVSQSPSNKVTEKGKDVELRCDPISGHTALYWYRQSLGQGLEFLIYFQGNSAPDKSGLPSDRFSAERTGGSVSTLTIQRTQQEDSAVYLCASSLASTGGQPQHFGDGTRLSIL.

This clonotype was recorded at least ten times. The chain recombines TRBV27 with TRBJ1-5, with D possibly TRBD1 on 5 matching bases. CDR3 length equals 18 residues. Trimming removed 5 bases at V and 3 bases at J, with 23 bases between. The germline V gene encodes CDR1 MNHEY and CDR2 SMNVEV (reference sequence). The CDR3, as DNA: TGTGCCAGCAGTCCTGATGCCGCGCGACGGGGGAACAATCAGCCCCAGCATTTT. As protein: CASSPDAARRGNNQPQHF.

This clonotype was seen just once. This chain links TRBV6-1 with TRBJ1-5, with D unclear. This CDR3 is built from 15 residues. CDR1 and CDR2 (germline): MNHNS, SASEGT. Deletions cut 6 bases from V and 0 bases from J, with 12 bases between. The CDR3, as DNA: TGTGCCAGCAGAATCCGGACTTATAGCAATCAGCCCCAGCATTTT. Translating gives CASRIRTYSNQPQHF.

This clonotype was found many times. The chain joins TRBV6-5 to TRBJ1-2, with unresolved D. CDR3 length: 13 residues. CDR1 and CDR2 (germline): MNHEY, SVGAGI. Deletions cut 6 bases from V and 8 bases from J, with 16 bases between. CDR3 DNA sequence: TGTGCCAGCAGCCCCCTGGCTCGGGAGGGCTACACCTTC. It is translated as CASSPLAREGYTF.

This chain connects TRBV6-2 or TRBV6-3 to TRBJ1-1; D gene ambiguous. This CDR3 is built from 15 residues. Germline CDR1 MNHEY, CDR2 SVGEGT. The V gene lost 0 bases and the J gene lost 1 base, with 9 bases spanning the gap. Written as DNA, the CDR3 is TGTGCCAGCAGTTACTCGGTGCAGCCGAACACTGAAGCTTTCTTT. Translated: CASSYSVQPNTEAFF.

This clonotype has at least ten counts. The chain recombines TRBV6-5 with TRBJ1-5, with a possible D match to TRBD1 (6 bases). CDR1 is MNHEY, CDR2 SVGAGI, per germline. This CDR3 is built from 14 residues. V was trimmed by 3 bases and J by 7 bases, leaving 13 bases between them. The CDR3 coding sequence is TGTGCCAGCAGTTATTTAACAGGGCGACAGCCCCAGCATTTT. Its protein is CASSYLTGRQPQHF.

This clonotype was observed many times. V is TRBV7-2 and J is TRBJ2-7; D remains ambiguous. The germline gives CDR1 SGHTA, CDR2 FQGNSA. The V and J ends lost 1 base and 3 bases respectively, with 10 bases between them. The CDR3 length is 14 residues. The CDR3, as DNA: TGTGCCAGCAGCTTAGGCCCCACCTACTACGAGCAGTACTTC. Translation gives CASSLGPTYYEQYF.

This clonotype was picked up a small number of times. With a much larger clone just one base away, this may be a read error. This sequence joins TRBV12-3 or TRBV12-4 and TRBJ1-1, with D possibly being TRBD1 (5 bases). CDR3 length: 13 residues. V lost 6 bases and J lost 1, with 9 bases in between. The CDR3 DNA follows: TGTGCCAGCAGAGTCGGACAGAACACTGAAGCTTTCTTT. Residues: CASRVGQNTEAFF.

This clonotype was recorded at least ten times. This chain links TRBV3-1 with TRBJ2-5; 11 nucleotides align to TRBD2. CDR3 length: 18 amino acids. With V trimmed by 0 bases and J by 5 bases, 11 bases remained unmatched. Germline CDR1 LGHDT, CDR2 YNNKEL (reference sequence). CDR3 residues: CASSQDYPSGGPTETQYF. The CDR3 DNA sequence: TGTGCCAGCAGCCAAGATTATCCTAGCGGGGGGCCGACGGAGACCCAGTACTTC.

Ten or more counts support this clonotype. The chain recombines TRBV29-1 with TRBJ2-7, with 8 bases lining up with TRBD2. The CDR3 contains 15 residues. Germline-derived CDR1 and CDR2 are SQVTM and ANQGSEA. Unmatched junction bases numbered 10, after V lost 6 bases and J lost 0 bases. Here the CDR3 reads CSVAPTSGPSYEQYF. The CDR3 DNA follows: TGCAGCGTAGCCCCCACTAGCGGACCCTCCTACGAGCAGTACTTC.

The table lists this clonotype with many counts. The rearrangement links TRBV20-1 to TRBJ1-2; 9 bases match TRBD1. The CDR3 has 14 amino acids. The V segment lost 6 bases and the J segment 7 bases; nucleotides outside the gene matches: 12. Germline assignment: CDR1 DFQATT and CDR2 SNEGSKA (reference sequence). DNA of the CDR3: TGCAGTGCCCTAGGACAGGGGAAGTTGGGTGGCTACACCTTC. It encodes CSALGQGKLGGYTF.

This clonotype was found many times. The V call is TRBV28, the J call TRBJ1-2; unclear D gene. The germline CDR1 and CDR2 sequences are MDHEN and SYDVKM. CDR3 length: 18 residues. The V end lost 7 bases, the J end lost 1 base, and 25 bases lay between the germline ends. The CDR3 nucleotides are TGTGCCAGCAACGACCCCCTCCTTGCCTCGGCCAGTAACTATGGCTACACCTTC. Its protein product is CASNDPLLASASNYGYTF.

The sample holds many counts of this clonotype. The chain is built from TRBV6-1 and TRBJ1-2; tentatively, D is TRBD1 (6 bases). Germline values: CDR1 MNHNS, CDR2 SASEGT. The CDR3 is 16 amino acids. The ends were cut back, 2 bases at V and 7 bases at J, with 20 bases in the middle. The CDR3 bases are TGTGCCAGCAGTGAATACTCGGCCGGCCAAGGGGGTGGCTACACCTTC. Its translation: CASSEYSAGQGGGYTF.

This clonotype was found many times. CDR3 DNA sequence: TGTGCCACCAGCAGGGGACTAGCGGGGGGCCTGGAGACCCAGTACTTC. It is translated as CATSRGLAGGLETQYF. The chain employs TRBV15 and TRBJ2-5, with 15 bases lining up with TRBD2. Germline values: CDR1 LNHNV, CDR2 YYDKDF (reference sequence). This CDR3 spans 16 amino acids. Unmatched junction bases numbered 4, after V lost 3 bases and J lost 5 bases.

This chain uses TRBV12-5 with TRBJ1-2, with 7 positions matching TRBD1. The CDR3 totals 15 residues. The germline gives CDR1 LGHNT, CDR2 FRNRAP. J gave up 5 bases and V 6 bases, and 12 bases lay outside the gene matches. CDR3 residues: CASGPLPGGKYGYTF. The CDR3 DNA follows: TGTGCTAGTGGGCCACTGCCAGGGGGAAAATATGGCTACACCTTC.

At least ten counts were recorded for this clonotype. Germline is not matched at one junction end, which may reflect a read error. DNA of the CDR3: TGTGCCAGCAGCGTGACTAGCAGAGATACGCAGTATTTT. This encodes CASSVTSRDTQYF. This sequence joins TRBV9 and TRBJ2-3, with 7 bases fitting TRBD2. Germline loops: CDR1 SGDLS, CDR2 YYNGEE. The CDR3 sequence is 13 residues long.

Ten or more counts support this clonotype. Here the CDR3 DNA reads TGCGCCAGCAGCTTCCTACAGGGGGCGACCGGGGAGCTGTTTTTT. Residues: CASSFLQGATGELFF. The rearrangement links TRBV5-1 to TRBJ2-2, with 9 bases lining up with TRBD1. Unmatched junction bases numbered 4, after V lost 2 bases and J lost 5 bases. This CDR3 has 15 amino acids. Looked up from germline, CDR1 is SGHRS and CDR2 is YFSETQ.

This clonotype came up many times. V usage is TRBV10-3 and J usage is TRBJ2-5; 10 bases are a match to TRBD2. The CDR3 is 17 residues long. Trimming cost V 10 bases and J 2 bases; bases outside gene matches: 16. Germline values: CDR1 ENHRY, CDR2 SYGVKD. The CDR3 DNA sequence: TGTGCCACTTTCTCCCAGCGGGGGGGCCTCAGGCAAGAGACCCAGTACTTC. The encoded protein is CATFSQRGGLRQETQYF.

This clonotype was detected many times. This chain joins TRBV6-1 and TRBJ1-3; D is possibly TRBD1 (5 bases). Germline lookup yields CDR1 MNHNS and CDR2 SASEGT. The V and J ends lost 7 bases and 0 bases respectively, with 10 bases between them. This CDR3 is built from 14 residues. The CDR3 sequence is CASIDSYSGNTIYF. Here the CDR3 DNA reads TGTGCCAGCATTGACAGTTACTCTGGAAACACCATATATTTT.

This clonotype has a count of ten or more. This chain joins TRBV3-1 and TRBJ2-5; 11 bases are a match to TRBD2. V dropped 3 bases and J dropped 4; count of bases not matched to a gene: 1. Germline CDR1 is LGHDT and CDR2 is YNNKEL (reference sequence). This CDR3 has 14 amino acids. The DNA for the CDR3 is TGTGCCAGCAGCCAGCTAGCGGGGGGAGAGACCCAGTACTTC. Translating it yields CASSQLAGGETQYF.

This clonotype was picked up many times. The chain carries TRBV7-2 and TRBJ2-7; tentative D call: TRBD1 (6 bases). CDR1 SGHTA and CDR2 FQGNSA come from the germline V gene. V gave up 5 bases and J gave up 6 bases, with 14 bases separating them. The CDR3 is 13 amino acids. CDR3 bases: TGTGCCAGCAGCCCTACGGGGACACTCGAGCAGTACTTC. As protein: CASSPTGTLEQYF.

This clonotype was counted at least ten times. This chain joins TRBV20-1 and TRBJ1-5, with 7 bases matching TRBD1. This CDR3 spans 15 amino acids. Trimming removed 5 bases from V and 4 bases from J; junction bases left unmatched: 11. Germline values: CDR1 DFQATT, CDR2 SNEGSKA (reference sequence). This chain's CDR3 is CSAGNRGGLNQPQHF. The CDR3 nucleotides read TGCAGTGCTGGAAACAGGGGAGGGCTGAATCAGCCCCAGCATTTT.

This clonotype was observed many times. The DNA for the CDR3 is TGTGCCAGCAGCATACAGGGAAGGGGACGCTCTGGGGCCAACGTCCTGACTTTC. Translating it yields CASSIQGRGRSGANVLTF. The rearrangement joins TRBV12-3 or TRBV12-4 to TRBJ2-6; maybe TRBD1 (6 bases). Trimming took off 6 bases at V and 0 bases at J, with 18 bases between the two ends. The CDR3 is 18 residues long.

The chain carries TRBV12-3 or TRBV12-4 and TRBJ1-2; D is possibly TRBD1 (5 bases). The CDR3 sequence is 13 residues long. Trimming stripped 5 bases from V and 4 bases from J, with 11 bases between. CDR3 DNA: TGTGCCAGCAGTCTTAGGGGCGGCTATGGCTACACCTTC. Amino acids: CASSLRGGYGYTF.

This clonotype was detected many times. This chain connects TRBV28 to TRBJ2-3; perhaps TRBD2 as D (5 bases). The V gene lost 5 bases and the J gene lost 5 bases, with 20 bases spanning the gap. Germline V CDR1 and CDR2: MDHEN, SYDVKM. The CDR3 extends over 16 amino acids. The CDR3 loop reads CASSPALNLGEDTQYF. CDR3 DNA sequence: TGTGCCAGCAGTCCCGCGTTGAACTTGGGAGAAGATACGCAGTATTTT.